The 32 T cell receptor beta chains below were found in one sample sequenced in a study of blood T cell repertoires in COVID-19. Profiling relied on immunoSEQ multiplex PCR, and the TCRdb table lists in-frame clones only, not all of them. The profile shows about 310,000 clones, roughly 86% of them singletons. Sequencing input: PBMCs or T cells enriched from blood (not recorded which). The source is a woman aged 25 to 39 who had recovered from COVID-19.

V usage is TRBV3-1 (or the pseudogene TRBV3-2) and J usage is TRBJ1-5, with a possible D match to TRBD1 (6 bases). This CDR3 has 21 amino acids. In germline, CDR1 is LGHDT, CDR2 YNNKEL (reference sequence). V was pared by 1 base and J by 3 bases, with 28 bases between. The CDR3 DNA follows: TGTGCCAGCAGCCAAGGCCCATATAGTCAGGGGTTCTGGGGTCACAATCAGCCCCAGCATTTT. As protein: CASSQGPYSQGFWGHNQPQHF.

This clone was detected once. The V and J genes are TRBV6-4 and TRBJ2-2; 11 bases are a match to TRBD2. The CDR3 is 15 amino acids. With V trimmed by 5 bases and J by 6 bases, 5 bases remained unmatched. Germline loops: CDR1 MRHNA, CDR2 SNTAGT. The CDR3 coding sequence is TGTGCCAGCAGTAAACTAGCGGGAGAGGCCGGGGAGCTGTTTTTT. Its protein is CASSKLAGEAGELFF.

The rearrangement uses TRBV4-1 and TRBJ2-7; 7 bases are shared with TRBD1. The CDR3 has 16 amino acids. J gave up 2 bases and V 3 bases, and 10 bases lay outside the gene matches. The germline CDR1 and CDR2 sequences are MGHRA and YSYEKL. Here the CDR3 reads CASSQSSVQGAYEQYF. The CDR3 bases are TGCGCCAGCAGCCAGAGTTCGGTCCAGGGGGCCTACGAGCAGTACTTC.

This chain links TRBV7-2 with TRBJ1-6, with 7 bases aligning to TRBD1. With 5 bases clipped from V and 9 bases from J, the junction kept 10 bases outside the gene matches. Germline CDR1 is SGHTA and CDR2 is FQGNSA. The CDR3 length is 15 residues. Here the CDR3 DNA reads TGTGCCAGCAGCGACCAGACAGGGAACGGTTCACCCCTCCACTTT. The encoded protein is CASSDQTGNGSPLHF.

This chain's CDR3 is CSVPLTGDAGGYTF. In DNA, the CDR3 is TGCAGCGTGCCGTTGACAGGGGACGCTGGCGGCTACACCTTC. V is TRBV29-1 and J is TRBJ1-2, with 8 bases fitting TRBD1. The CDR3 contains 14 residues. V shed 6 bases and J 8 bases; nucleotides not matched to a gene: 14. Germline CDR1 SQVTM, CDR2 ANQGSEA.

This chain links TRBV6-1 with TRBJ2-7; 7 bases match TRBD1. CDR1 MNHNS and CDR2 SASEGT come from the germline V gene. This CDR3 has 16 residues. V lost 4 bases and J lost 1; bases outside the gene matches: 10. The CDR3 protein is CASSAPRGLGSYEQYF. The CDR3 bases are TGTGCCAGCAGTGCCCCCAGGGGGTTAGGTTCCTACGAGCAGTACTTC.

This sequence joins TRBV30 and TRBJ1-2, with D unclear. This CDR3 has 15 residues. Germline V gene data show CDR1 as GTSNPN and CDR2 as SVGIG (reference sequence). Trimming cost V 5 bases and J 1 base, with 17 bases left between them. CDR3 nucleotides: TGTGCCTGGTTCCGAGCGGGGATCTTTAACTATGGCTACACCTTC. This sequence encodes CAWFRAGIFNYGYTF.

The chain couples TRBV27 to TRBJ1-6; D gene ambiguous. The CDR3 extends over 17 amino acids. Germline V gives CDR1 MNHEY, CDR2 SMNVEV (reference sequence). Trimming took 3 bases from V and 10 from J, leaving 22 bases between them. For the CDR3, the DNA is TGTGCCAGCAGTTTCAGAGTGTTAAAGGGAGAAGGATCACCCCTCCACTTT. This codes for CASSFRVLKGEGSPLHF.

The CDR3 loop reads CASSLTAGGLGTQFF. The CDR3 nucleotides are TGCGCCAGCAGCTTAACGGCGGGAGGTCTCGGAACGCAGTTCTTC. V and J are TRBV5-1 and TRBJ2-1, with TRBD2 identical over 8 bases. Germline V CDR1 and CDR2: SGHRS, YFSETQ. V lost 2 bases and J lost 12; bases outside the gene matches: 13. The CDR3 totals 15 residues.

V gene TRBV20-1 combines with J gene TRBJ2-1, with D unresolved. Germline V CDR1 and CDR2: DFQATT, SNEGSKA (reference sequence). The CDR3 length is 11 residues. V was cut by 0 bases and J by 11 bases, with 8 bases left in between. CDR3 sequence: CSARDFRKQFF. The CDR3 DNA sequence: TGCAGTGCTAGAGATTTCAGAAAGCAGTTCTTC.

V usage is TRBV7-9 and J usage is TRBJ2-3, with TRBD1 identical over 8 bases. V shed 5 bases, J shed 2 bases, and the junction held 3 bases outside the gene matches. The CDR3 loop spans 14 amino acids. Germline V gene data show CDR1 as SEHNR and CDR2 as FQNEAQ (reference sequence). Here the CDR3 reads CASSPQGATDTQYF. CDR3 bases: TGTGCCAGCAGCCCCCAGGGGGCCACAGATACGCAGTATTTT.

This chain uses TRBV11-2 with TRBJ1-1, with D tentatively TRBD1 (5 bases). Trimming pared 5 bases from V and 4 bases from J, leaving 14 bases between. The CDR3 is made up of 14 amino acids. Per the germline V gene, CDR1 is SGHAT and CDR2 is FQNNGV. The CDR3 bases are TGTGCCAGCAGCACCACCTGGGGGGGCACTGAAGCTTTCTTT. Translation gives CASSTTWGGTEAFF.

As to this clone: A read error may be the cause here, since a much bigger clone is one base away. This chain links TRBV12-3 or TRBV12-4 with TRBJ2-7, with 8 bases identical to TRBD1. J gave up 4 bases and V 4 bases, and 3 bases lay outside the gene matches. This CDR3 region has 13 residues. The CDR3: CASSSGQVYEQYF. The CDR3 region has the DNA TGTGCCAGCAGTTCGGGACAGGTTTACGAGCAGTACTTC.

In nucleotides, the CDR3 is TGTGCCAGCAAGACTGTCGACGAGTATTCCCCAGTAGCTTTCTTT. Translation gives CASKTVDEYSPVAFF. V is TRBV27 and J is TRBJ1-1; D not certain. Germline CDR1 is MNHEY and CDR2 is SMNVEV (reference sequence). CDR3 length equals 15 residues. The V and J ends lost 7 bases and 10 bases respectively, with 25 bases between them.

The V call is TRBV11-2, the J call TRBJ2-7; the match to TRBD1 covers 9 bases. CDR1 and CDR2 from the germline V gene are SGHAT and FQNNGV. The CDR3 is 14 residues long. V shed 4 bases, J shed 6 bases, and the junction held 7 bases outside the gene matches. The chain's CDR3 is CASSSPGQGTEQYF. The CDR3, as DNA: TGTGCCAGCAGCTCTCCGGGACAGGGCACCGAGCAGTACTTC.

The chain couples TRBV5-4 to TRBJ2-2, with TRBD1 identical over 9 bases. Unmatched junction bases numbered 3, after V lost 0 bases and J lost 3 bases. CDR1 and CDR2 (germline): SGHNT, YYREEE (reference sequence). This CDR3 has 16 amino acids. This chain's CDR3 is CASSLGRTGDTGELFF. CDR3 sequence (DNA): TGTGCCAGCAGCTTGGGGAGGACAGGGGACACCGGGGAGCTGTTTTTT. Combining the CDR3 with reference TRBV5-4 and TRBJ2-2 gives the whole variable domain ETGVTQSPTHLIKTRGQQVTLRCSSQSGHNTVSWYQQALGQGPQFIFQYYREEENGRGNFPPRFSGLQFPNYSSELNVNALELDDSALYLCASSLGRTGDTGELFFGEGSRLTVL.

Of note for this clone: Germline is not matched at one junction end, which may reflect a read error. The CDR3 protein is CASSQTGGYSIQPQHF. DNA for the CDR3: TGTGCCAGCAGCCAGACGGGGGGATATAGCATTCAGCCCCAGCATTTT. The chain carries TRBV7-2 and TRBJ1-5; D might be TRBD1 (5 bases). The CDR3 has 16 residues. The germline V gene has CDR1 SGHTA and CDR2 FQGNSA. Drawing the rest from reference TRBV7-2 and TRBJ1-5, the complete variable domain is GAGVSQSPSNKVTEKGKDVELRCDPISGHTALYWYRQSLGQGLEFLIYFQGNSAPDKSGLPSDRFSAERTGGSVSTLTIQRTQQEDSAVYLCASSQTGGYSIQPQHFGDGTRLSIL.

The chain is built from TRBV4-1 and TRBJ2-3; D uncertain. This CDR3 has 14 residues. Per the germline V gene, CDR1 is MGHRA and CDR2 is YSYEKL. V lost 3 bases, J lost 0 bases, and 7 bases lay in between. The CDR3 DNA reads TGCGCCAGCAGCCACTCAGGAAGCACAGATACGCAGTATTTT. Encoded protein: CASSHSGSTDTQYF.

This chain's CDR3 is CATQGSSYNSPLHF. The CDR3 coding sequence is TGTGCCACCCAAGGGAGCTCCTATAATTCACCCCTCCACTTT. The chain couples TRBV15 to TRBJ1-6; D gene ambiguous. V was pared by 8 bases and J by 0 bases, with 8 bases between. The CDR3 sequence is 14 residues long. The V gene's germline CDR1 is LNHNV and CDR2 YYDKDF (reference sequence).

The CDR3 here is CASSPGTGGRAFF. In DNA form, the CDR3 reads TGTGCCAGCAGCCCAGGGACAGGGGGCAGAGCTTTCTTT. The V gene is TRBV7-2, the J gene TRBJ1-1; 12 nucleotides align to TRBD1. Germline CDR1 is SGHTA and CDR2 is FQGNSA. The length of the CDR3 is 13 residues. The V and J ends lost 5 bases and 10 bases, in that order; junction bases with no gene match: 5. Looking up the rest from reference TRBV7-2 and TRBJ1-1 gives the full variable domain: GAGVSQSPSNKVTEKGKDVELRCDPISGHTALYWYRQSLGQGLEFLIYFQGNSAPDKSGLPSDRFSAERTGGSVSTLTIQRTQQEDSAVYLCASSPGTGGRAFFGQGTRLTVV.

This chain links TRBV21-1 with TRBJ2-1; whether TRBD2, the table's D call, matches the DNA was not checked. TRBV21-1 is a listed pseudogene. The CDR3 contains 13 residues. The DNA for the CDR3 is TGTGCCAGCAGCAACCCCGCCTACAATGAGCAGTTCTTC. It is translated as CASSNPAYNEQFF.

This sequence joins TRBV19 and TRBJ2-5, with a tentative D call TRBD2 (6 bases). Germline values: CDR1 LNHDA, CDR2 SQIVND (reference sequence). Trimming stripped 5 bases from V and 4 bases from J, with 11 bases between. The CDR3 has 13 amino acids. CDR3 nucleotides: TGTGCCAGTAGTGCCTCTAGCGCAGAGACCCAGTACTTC. As protein: CASSASSAETQYF.

Note on this clone: A read error may account for a junction end that differs from germline. The chain couples TRBV5-6 to TRBJ1-1, with D maybe TRBD1 (6 bases). In germline, CDR1 is SGHDT, CDR2 YYEEEE. This CDR3 has 14 amino acids. In DNA form, the CDR3 reads TGTGCCCGCAGCTTGGGAGGGGGGGGCACTGAAGCTTTCTTT. Amino acid sequence: CARSLGGGGTEAFF. Supplemented by reference TRBV5-6 and TRBJ1-1, the full variable domain reads DAGVTQSPTHLIKTRGQQVTLRCSPKSGHDTVSWYQQALGQGPQFIFQYYEEEERQRGNFPDRFSGHQFPNYSSELNVNALLLGDSALYLCARSLGGGGTEAFFGQGTRLTVV.

In the case of this clone: The same CDR3 can be traced to other DNA sequences in this sample. CDR3 DNA: TGTGCCTGGAGTGTACTACGGAACACTGAAGCTTTCTTT. It specifies CAWSVLRNTEAFF. This sequence joins TRBV30 and TRBJ1-1; unclear D gene. Germline loops: CDR1 GTSNPN, CDR2 SVGIG (reference sequence). The CDR3 has 13 residues. Trimming took off 0 bases at V and 1 base at J, with 6 bases between the two ends.

The chain joins TRBV10-3 to TRBJ1-2; 7 bases agree with TRBD1. CDR3 length equals 16 residues. In germline, CDR1 is ENHRY, CDR2 SYGVKD. With V trimmed by 6 bases and J by 4 bases, 14 bases remained unmatched. The DNA of the CDR3 is TGTGCCATCAGATTACCTCTGGGACAGAGTTTCTATGGCTACACCTTC. It is translated as CAIRLPLGQSFYGYTF.

This chain joins TRBV11-2 and TRBJ2-6, with D hard to call. The V end lost 3 bases, the J end lost 0 bases, and 12 bases lay between the germline ends. Per the germline V gene, CDR1 is SGHAT and CDR2 is FQNNGV. The CDR3 contains 17 residues. The chain's CDR3 is CASSFLPSRSGANVLTF. As DNA, the CDR3 is TGTGCCAGCAGCTTCTTGCCGAGCCGCTCTGGGGCCAACGTCCTGACTTTC.

The chain is built from TRBV11-2 and TRBJ2-1; TRBD2 matches at 7 bases. V was clipped by 5 bases and J by 5 bases; unmatched bases: 12. There are 16 residues in the CDR3. CDR1 and CDR2 (germline): SGHAT, FQNNGV. In nucleotides, the CDR3 is TGTGCCAGCAGCGTCCGCTGGGGCGGGAGACACAATGAGCAGTTCTTC. Its translation is CASSVRWGGRHNEQFF.

The table lists this clone with a count of one. V and J are TRBV4-2 and TRBJ2-1; 11 positions agree with TRBD2. The V gene's germline CDR1 is LGHNA and CDR2 YNFKEQ. V was pared by 2 bases and J by 9 bases, with 12 bases of the junction left unmatched. CDR3 length: 17 residues. CDR3 residues: CASSQLTTSGSPFEQFF. The CDR3 DNA reads as TGTGCCAGCAGCCAACTAACTACTAGCGGGAGTCCCTTTGAGCAGTTCTTC.

V usage is TRBV25-1 and J usage is TRBJ1-2, with unresolved D. CDR1 and CDR2 (germline): MGHDK, SYGVNS. The CDR3 covers 14 residues. V was shortened by 0 bases and J by 8 bases, with 13 bases between the two germline ends. The CDR3 loop is CASSEYAGMVGYTF. The DNA for the CDR3 is TGTGCCAGCAGTGAATATGCAGGAATGGTCGGCTACACCTTC.

This clone was counted a few times. The chain couples TRBV7-3 to TRBJ2-1; TRBD2 matches 10 bases. CDR3 length: 15 amino acids. The germline CDR1 and CDR2 sequences are SGHTA and FQGTGA. V shed 5 bases and J 9 bases; nucleotides not matched to a gene: 10. Here the CDR3 DNA reads TGTGCCAGCAGCCAAGTAGCGGGAGGCGACGGTGAGCAGTTCTTC. This sequence encodes CASSQVAGGDGEQFF.

The rearrangement uses TRBV11-2 and TRBJ2-5, with D unresolved. Germline CDR1 and CDR2: SGHAT and FQNNGV. The V end lost 1 base, the J end lost 3 bases, and 6 bases lay between the germline ends. This CDR3 region has 13 residues. The CDR3 DNA is TGTGCCAGCAGCTTAGGAGGAAAAGAGACCCAGTACTTC. As protein: CASSLGGKETQYF.

V is TRBV5-1 and J is TRBJ2-3; D is unclear. CDR1 and CDR2 from the germline V gene are SGHRS and YFSETQ. Between the trimmed V and J ends, which lost 7 bases and 0 bases, there was a span of 15 bases. CDR3 length: 15 amino acids. CDR3 residues: CASGQRPTSTDTQYF. CDR3 coding DNA: TGCGCCAGCGGCCAGCGCCCTACGAGCACAGATACGCAGTATTTT.